The source of this T cell receptor (beta chain) is a study of blood T cell repertoires in COVID-19. Across the whole study: Material from acute and convalescent COVID-19 was sourced from the United States, Italy and Spain. Nucleic acid was either cDNA or gDNA, and it came from T cells, B-cell-depleted T cells, or PBMCs.

Original methodology: Amplified reference gene primers provided the basis for estimating nucleated cell counts. Produced via immunoSEQ multiplex PCR; TCRdb's table is partial and in-frame only. D and trimming come from the DNA, and the V and J calls and clone size come from that table. The sample yields roughly 66,000 clones, approximately 92% seen once. This sequence originates from a human donor with active COVID-19. The donor label of this sample is uncertain. The sequenced sample consisted of peripheral blood.

CDR3 sequence: CASSMTGSVDTQYF. The CDR3 DNA follows: TGTGCCAGCAGTATGACAGGGTCGGTAGATACGCAGTATTTT. The J gene is TRBJ2-3, the V gene TRBV6-2 or TRBV6-3, with 7 bases matching TRBD1. The CDR3 totals 14 residues. Germline CDR1 and CDR2: MNHEY and SVGEGT. V was pared by 5 bases and J by 5 bases, with 7 bases of the junction left unmatched.